The 21 T cell receptor beta chains below all came from one sample that was sequenced in a study of T cell responses to AZD1222 COVID-19 vaccine. Profiled with immunoSEQ multiplex PCR; TCRdb holds only in-frame clones, not every one. The profile covers about 110,000 clones, with roughly four fifths appearing a single time and about 4.6% taken by the ten largest. The sequencing here drew on peripheral blood, taken on day 0 of AZD1222 vaccination. Receptor source: an adult in good health.

This chain links TRBV4-1 with TRBJ1-2; TRBD1 agrees at 7 bases. CDR1 and CDR2 (germline): MGHRA, YSYEKL. J was trimmed by 5 bases and V by 0 bases; bases with no gene match: 12. The CDR3 has 17 residues. In DNA form, the CDR3 reads TGCGCCAGCAGCCAAGAGGGTACAGGGGCCCCTATATATGGCTACACCTTC. Its translation is CASSQEGTGAPIYGYTF.

CDR3 sequence: CSVGYTSTDTQYF. CDR3 bases: TGCAGCGTTGGCTATACTAGCACAGATACGCAGTATTTT. V gene TRBV29-1 combines with J gene TRBJ2-3; D remains ambiguous. Deletions cut 4 bases from V and 0 bases from J, with 8 bases between. This CDR3 contains 13 residues. The V gene's germline CDR1 is SQVTM and CDR2 ANQGSEA.

There are a few counts of this clone. The chain combines TRBV28 with TRBJ2-7, with D possibly TRBD1 on 6 matching bases. V lost 6 bases to trimming and J lost 2 bases, with 11 bases between them. Per the germline V gene, CDR1 is MDHEN and CDR2 is SYDVKM. The CDR3 is made up of 13 amino acids. CDR3 DNA: TGTGCCAGCAGCGAGACAGGTGCCTACGAGCAGTACTTC. Amino acid sequence: CASSETGAYEQYF.

The chain is built from TRBV3-1 (or the pseudogene TRBV3-2) and TRBJ1-2; D uncertain. The CDR3 is 13 residues long. V lost 1 base and J lost 4, with 7 bases in between. CDR1 is LGHDT, CDR2 YNNKEL, per germline (reference sequence). As DNA, the CDR3 is TGTGCCAGCAGCCAAGCTGGACTCTATGGCTACACCTTC. This sequence encodes CASSQAGLYGYTF.

The chain combines TRBV3-1 (or the pseudogene TRBV3-2) with TRBJ1-2; 11 nucleotides agree with TRBD1. The V and J ends lost 3 bases and 4 bases, in that order; junction bases with no gene match: 10. Germline CDR1 reads LGHDT; CDR2 reads YNNKEL (reference sequence). The CDR3 extends over 17 amino acids. CDR3 DNA sequence: TGTGCCAGCAGCCAGGATCCGGGACAGGGGGTCGGCTATGGCTACACCTTC. This codes for CASSQDPGQGVGYGYTF.

The chain carries TRBV28 and TRBJ2-5; 11 nucleotides match TRBD2. Trimming removed 4 bases from V and 5 bases from J; junction bases left unmatched: 6. The CDR3 runs to 15 residues. The germline V gene encodes CDR1 MDHEN and CDR2 SYDVKM. DNA for the CDR3: TGTGCCAGCAGTTCAACTAGCGGGGGAAGGGAGACCCAGTACTTC. Translating it yields CASSSTSGGRETQYF.

This clone was seen more than once but under ten times. This rearrangement joins TRBV6-2 or TRBV6-3 to TRBJ1-4, with a tentative D call TRBD1 (5 bases). The CDR3 has 13 residues. Germline CDR1 and CDR2: MNHEY and SVGEGT. Trimming removed 6 bases at V and 14 bases at J, with 19 bases between. Written as DNA, the CDR3 is TGTGCCAGCAGCCCTCACGGCAGGGCGAGGCTGTTTTTT. It codes for CASSPHGRARLFF.

This chain uses TRBV5-4 with TRBJ1-2, with 7 bases lining up with TRBD1. The length of the CDR3 is 13 residues. V shed 4 bases and J 2 bases; nucleotides not matched to a gene: 2. Germline V CDR1 and CDR2: SGHNT, YYREEE (reference sequence). In DNA form, the CDR3 reads TGTGCCAGCAGCCGGGACAGAAACTATGGCTACACCTTC. Residues: CASSRDRNYGYTF. The variable domain in full, with the rest retrieved from reference TRBV5-4 and TRBJ1-2, is ETGVTQSPTHLIKTRGQQVTLRCSSQSGHNTVSWYQQALGQGPQFIFQYYREEENGRGNFPPRFSGLQFPNYSSELNVNALELDDSALYLCASSRDRNYGYTFGSGTRLTVV.

The sample holds one count of this clone. The chain is built from TRBV7-2 and TRBJ1-2, with 7 bases aligning to TRBD1. Germline V gene lookup returns CDR1 SGHTA and CDR2 FQGNSA. This CDR3 is built from 16 residues. Trimming removed 3 bases from V and 3 bases from J; junction bases left unmatched: 10. CDR3 sequence: CASSFSGSTGHYGYTF. As DNA, the CDR3 is TGTGCCAGCAGCTTCAGTGGTTCGACAGGGCACTATGGCTACACCTTC.

V usage is TRBV15 and J usage is TRBJ1-2, with TRBD1 matching 7 bases. This CDR3 contains 17 residues. Trimming at V came to 0 bases and at J to 0 bases, leaving 7 bases not matched to a gene. From germline, CDR1 is LNHNV and CDR2 YYDKDF (reference sequence). The CDR3 nucleotides are TGTGCCACCAGCAGAGATGTGTCAGGGGGATCTAACTATGGCTACACCTTC. It is translated as CATSRDVSGGSNYGYTF.

V gene TRBV5-8 combines with J gene TRBJ2-5, with 7 bases fitting TRBD2. There are 15 residues in the CDR3. Germline V lookup: CDR1 SGHTS, CDR2 YDEGEE. The ends lost 6 bases at V and 2 bases at J; junction bases unmatched: 10. CDR3 bases: TGTGCCAGCAAACGGGGCAGCGGGGCACAAGAGACCCAGTACTTC. Translated, it gives CASKRGSGAQETQYF.

This clone was detected once. The gene calls are TRBV11-2 and TRBJ2-7; 7 nucleotides match TRBD2. CDR3 length: 15 residues. Germline CDR1 and CDR2: SGHAT and FQNNGV. V dropped 7 bases and J dropped 5; count of bases not matched to a gene: 14. The chain's CDR3 is CASKRYAGERDEQYF. The CDR3 DNA reads as TGTGCCAGCAAGCGCTACGCGGGAGAAAGGGACGAGCAGTACTTC. The complete variable domain, with remaining parts taken from reference TRBV11-2 and TRBJ2-7, reads EAGVAQSPRYKIIEKRQSVAFWCNPISGHATLYWYQQILGQGPKLLIQFQNNGVVDDSQLPKDRFSAERLKGVDSTLKIQPAKLEDSAVYLCASKRYAGERDEQYFGPGTRLTVT.

The V and J genes are TRBV6-5 and TRBJ1-4, with TRBD1 matching over 8 bases. V lost 7 bases, J lost 6 bases, and 10 bases stayed unmatched. Germline loops: CDR1 MNHEY, CDR2 SVGAGI. The CDR3 is 15 residues long. CDR3 nucleotide sequence: TGTGCCAGCATAGAGCCGGGACAGGTCTATGAAAAACTGTTTTTT. Its translation is CASIEPGQVYEKLFF.

The chain links TRBV2 to TRBJ2-7, with TRBD1 matching over 9 bases. Losses at the gene ends were 11 bases for V and 3 bases for J; bases not matched to a gene: 11. CDR3 length: 14 amino acids. Germline CDR1 and CDR2: SNHLY and FYNNEI. The CDR3 spells CACSQGAEVYEQYF. In DNA form, the CDR3 reads TGTGCCTGTTCACAGGGGGCTGAAGTCTACGAGCAGTACTTC.

The V gene is TRBV7-9, the J gene TRBJ1-5, with a possible D match to TRBD1 (5 bases). The V end lost 3 bases, the J end lost 0 bases, and 9 bases lay between the germline ends. In germline, CDR1 is SEHNR, CDR2 FQNEAQ (reference sequence). The CDR3 runs 15 residues. CDR3 protein: CASSLGVDSNQPQHF. The CDR3 region has the DNA TGTGCCAGCAGCTTGGGGGTGGATAGCAATCAGCCCCAGCATTTT.

The chain has TRBV28 and TRBJ1-6, with TRBD1 matching 8 bases. V dropped 5 bases and J dropped 8; count of bases not matched to a gene: 8. Germline V gene data show CDR1 as MDHEN and CDR2 as SYDVKM. The CDR3 is made up of 15 amino acids. This CDR3 reads CASSTQGAGDSPLHF. The DNA of the CDR3 is TGTGCCAGCAGTACTCAGGGGGCGGGGGATTCACCCCTCCACTTT.

This chain links TRBV11-2 with TRBJ2-7, with 9 nucleotides matching TRBD1. The trim removed 5 bases at V and 5 bases at J, leaving 4 bases unmatched. The germline V gene has CDR1 SGHAT and CDR2 FQNNGV. There are 13 residues in the CDR3. CDR3: CASSPGTGNEQYF. The CDR3 nucleotides read TGTGCCAGCAGCCCCGGGACAGGGAACGAGCAGTACTTC. The full variable domain, in which reference TRBV11-2 and TRBJ2-7 provide the parts outside the CDR3, is EAGVAQSPRYKIIEKRQSVAFWCNPISGHATLYWYQQILGQGPKLLIQFQNNGVVDDSQLPKDRFSAERLKGVDSTLKIQPAKLEDSAVYLCASSPGTGNEQYFGPGTRLTVT.

The chain couples TRBV28 to TRBJ1-1; D unclear. With 4 bases removed from V and 5 bases from J, the gap between germline ends came to 23 bases. Germline V gene lookup returns CDR1 MDHEN and CDR2 SYDVKM. The CDR3 is made up of 17 amino acids. CDR3 residues: CASSSLVGGEKGTEAFF. CDR3 bases: TGTGCCAGCAGTTCCCTTGTGGGTGGGGAGAAGGGAACTGAAGCTTTCTTT.

The chain is built from TRBV15 and TRBJ1-5; D is uncertain. Germline lookup yields CDR1 LNHNV and CDR2 YYDKDF (reference sequence). V was trimmed by 5 bases and J by 0 bases, leaving 11 bases between them. CDR3 length equals 15 residues. The CDR3 DNA reads as TGTGCCACCAGCCCTAGAGGGCTTAGCAATCAGCCCCAGCATTTT. Translating gives CATSPRGLSNQPQHF.

This chain uses TRBV4-3 with TRBJ1-5; no definite D call. The V gene's germline CDR1 is LGHNA and CDR2 YSLEER. V shed 4 bases and J shed 6 bases, with 13 bases lying between them. The CDR3 is 14 residues long. The CDR3 loop is CASSRRGLPQPQHF. Written as DNA, the CDR3 is TGCGCCAGCAGCCGGAGAGGGCTTCCTCAGCCCCAGCATTTT.

The chain employs TRBV6-5 and TRBJ1-2, with a possible D match to TRBD1 (5 bases). The CDR3 length is 15 residues. CDR1 and CDR2 from the germline V gene are MNHEY and SVGAGI. Trimming cost V 6 bases and J 2 bases, with 16 bases left between them. The CDR3 loop reads CASRGRAGVNYGYTF. As DNA, the CDR3 is TGTGCCAGCAGGGGGAGGGCGGGGGTCAACTATGGCTACACCTTC.